This passage covers 7 T cell receptor beta chains from one sample sequenced in a study of cytomegalovirus exposure and HLA in healthy donors. TCRdb's copy holds only in-frame clones and misses some; the assay was immunoSEQ multiplex PCR. The sample holds 110,000 or so clones, approximately 96% seen once. The sequenced sample was PBMCs. The receptor source for this set is a woman under 30 in good health and CMV-seronegative.

The chain couples TRBV5-6 to TRBJ2-5; 11 bases line up with TRBD2. The CDR3 is 17 residues long. J gave up 2 bases and V 0 bases, and 6 bases lay outside the gene matches. Germline V gene data show CDR1 as SGHDT and CDR2 as YYEEEE. The CDR3 DNA reads TGTGCCAGCAGCTTGGGTCTGCTAGCGGGGGGTCAAGAGACCCAGTACTTC. Protein sequence: CASSLGLLAGGQETQYF.

V gene TRBV5-8 combines with J gene TRBJ2-1; maybe TRBD2 (6 bases). The CDR3 loop spans 12 amino acids. Germline values: CDR1 SGHTS, CDR2 YDEGEE. The CDR3 DNA is TGTGATTTGGGGGGAAGATACAATGAGCAGTTCTTC. This gives the protein CDLGGRYNEQFF.

The V call is TRBV5-1, the J call TRBJ2-5; the match to TRBD2 covers 9 bases. The CDR3 runs to 17 residues. From germline, CDR1 is SGHRS and CDR2 YFSETQ. The V gene end was trimmed by 1 base and the J gene end by 5 bases; junction bases not matched to a gene: 12. The CDR3 coding sequence is TGCGCCAGCAGCTTGACGGTAGCGGGGGCCCCCGGGGAGACCCAGTACTTC. Encoded protein: CASSLTVAGAPGETQYF.

Only a few counts were recorded for this clone. V gene TRBV6-5 combines with J gene TRBJ2-3, with no clear D. Trimming cost V 6 bases and J 5 bases, with 9 bases left between them. Germline-derived CDR1 and CDR2 are MNHEY and SVGAGI. CDR3 size: 12 residues. The DNA of the CDR3 is TGTGCCAGCAGCTTAAGAGGAGATACGCAGTATTTT. It is translated as CASSLRGDTQYF.

J is TRBJ1-1 and V is TRBV7-2; tentatively, D is TRBD1 (5 bases). CDR1 SGHTA and CDR2 FQGNSA come from the germline V gene. The V and J ends lost 2 bases and 0 bases respectively, with 10 bases between them. The CDR3 loop spans 15 amino acids. CDR3: CASSLQGPLNTEAFF. The CDR3 DNA reads TGTGCCAGCAGCTTACAGGGTCCCTTGAACACTGAAGCTTTCTTT.

The chain combines TRBV28 with TRBJ1-3; TRBD1 matches at 7 bases. The length of the CDR3 is 15 residues. V lost 2 bases and J lost 8; bases outside the gene matches: 9. Looked up from germline, CDR1 is MDHEN and CDR2 is SYDVKM. For the CDR3, the DNA is TGTGCCAGCAGTTTACGTGGACAGGCCAGAGACACCATATATTTT. Its protein product is CASSLRGQARDTIYF.

The gene calls are TRBV5-1 and TRBJ2-1; weak D call: TRBD1 (6 bases). V was shortened by 4 bases and J by 8 bases, with 25 bases between the two germline ends. From germline, CDR1 is SGHRS and CDR2 YFSETQ. The CDR3 length is 17 residues. The CDR3 DNA sequence: TGCGCCAGCAGCCCTGCCGGGACAACTAAAGTCGTCCATGAGCAGTTCTTC. Protein product: CASSPAGTTKVVHEQFF.